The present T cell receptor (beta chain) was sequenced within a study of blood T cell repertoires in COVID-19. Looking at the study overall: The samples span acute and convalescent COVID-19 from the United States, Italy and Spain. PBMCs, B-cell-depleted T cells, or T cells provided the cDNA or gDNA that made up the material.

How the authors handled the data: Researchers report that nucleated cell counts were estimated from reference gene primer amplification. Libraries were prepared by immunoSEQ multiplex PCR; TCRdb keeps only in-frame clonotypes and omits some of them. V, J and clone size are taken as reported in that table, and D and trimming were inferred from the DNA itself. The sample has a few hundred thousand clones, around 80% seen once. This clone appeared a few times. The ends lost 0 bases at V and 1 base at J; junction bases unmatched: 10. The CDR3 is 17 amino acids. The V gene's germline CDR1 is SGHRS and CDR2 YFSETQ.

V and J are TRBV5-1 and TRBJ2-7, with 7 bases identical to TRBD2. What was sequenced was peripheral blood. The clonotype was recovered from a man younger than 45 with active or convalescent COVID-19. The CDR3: CASSLAPGTGGSYEQYF. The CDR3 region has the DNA TGCGCCAGCAGCTTGGCCCCTGGGACGGGAGGTTCCTACGAGCAGTACTTC.